This is a list of T cell receptor beta chains from one sample in a study of radiotherapy plus CTLA-4 blockade in lung cancer. Repertoires were generated with immunoSEQ multiplex PCR, while TCRdb's copy carries only in-frame clones and drops some. Found here are roughly 98,000 clones, about four fifths of them singletons; the top ten hold roughly 15%. Sequencing was performed on peripheral blood, taken from a patient treated with radiotherapy plus ipilimumab. These receptor sequences come from a human donor with non-small cell lung cancer that progressed on radiotherapy plus ipilimumab. CDR3s include the opening cysteine and the closing phenylalanine or tryptophan. D genes are given only for firm matches. Clone size is stated in some rows and not others, as once, few, many or a class when expanded.

V,D,J,size,CDR3,DNA
TRBV2,.,TRBJ2-3,.,CASSEGGTTDTQYF,TGTGCCAGCAGTGAAGGGGGGACGACAGATACGCAGTATTTT
TRBV6-1,TRBD1,TRBJ1-2,once,CASSLRTDRTGGYTF,TGTGCCAGCAGTTTACGAACGGACAGGACGGGAGGCTACACCTTC
TRBV30,.,TRBJ2-4,.,CAWSMGGVAKNIQYF,TGTGCCTGGAGTATGGGGGGTGTAGCCAAAAACATTCAGTACTTC
TRBV10-2,TRBD2,TRBJ2-5,few,CASSDPGGRWETQYF,TGCGCCAGCAGTGATCCGGGAGGTCGGTGGGAGACCCAGTACTTC
TRBV27,TRBD1,TRBJ1-1,.,CASSSQTGGTEAFF,TGTGCCAGCAGTTCCCAAACAGGGGGAACTGAAGCTTTCTTT
TRBV7-2,.,TRBJ1-2,.,CASSLELTGYGYTF,TGTGCCAGCAGCTTAGAATTGACAGGCTATGGCTACACCTTC
TRBV11-2,.,TRBJ2-7,.,CASSSGRAGDYEQYF,TGTGCCAGCAGCTCGGGTCGGGCAGGGGACTACGAGCAGTACTTC
TRBV28,TRBD1,TRBJ1-5,.,CASRLLQGANQPQHF,TGTGCCAGCAGGCTTTTACAGGGGGCAAATCAGCCCCAGCATTTT
TRBV6-6,.,TRBJ2-3,once,CASSPRADTQYF,TGTGCCAGCAGCCCACGAGCAGATACGCAGTATTTT
TRBV6-6,TRBD1,TRBJ2-7,once,CASSRYRDRASYEQYF,TGTGCCAGCAGTCGATACCGGGACAGAGCCTCCTACGAGCAGTACTTC
TRBV2,.,TRBJ2-1,few,CASSADPAYNEQFF,TGTGCCAGCAGTGCGGACCCGGCCTACAATGAGCAGTTCTTC
TRBV4-2,TRBD2,TRBJ2-4,.,CASSQGIGLARAKNIQYF,TGTGCCAGCAGTCAAGGTATCGGACTAGCAAGAGCCAAAAACATTCAGTACTTC
TRBV10-3,.,TRBJ1-1,.,CAISEGRKNTEAFF,TGTGCCATCAGTGAGGGCAGAAAGAACACTGAAGCTTTCTTT
TRBV2,.,TRBJ2-7,.,CASSGEQYF,TGTGCCAGCAGTGGCGAGCAGTACTTC
TRBV6-6,TRBD1,TRBJ2-5,.,CASRQGADEQYF,TGTGCCAGCAGACAGGGGGCGGATGAGCAGTACTTC
TRBV5-1,TRBD1,TRBJ2-5,.,CASSLGGTGTQETQYF,TGCGCCAGCAGCTTGGGGGGGACAGGGACACAAGAGACCCAGTACTTC
TRBV6-4,TRBD1,TRBJ2-3,.,CASSDPHRGSTDTQYF,TGTGCCAGCAGTGACCCGCACAGGGGGAGCACAGATACGCAGTATTTT
TRBV28,.,TRBJ1-3,.,CASSSNTNSGNTIYF,TGTGCCAGCAGTTCCAACACAAACTCTGGAAACACCATATATTTT
TRBV7-6,TRBD1,TRBJ1-5,.,CASSSQGANQPQHF,TGTGCCAGCAGCTCTCAGGGGGCAAATCAGCCCCAGCATTTT
TRBV6-5,.,TRBJ2-3,.,CASNKLTTDTQYF,TGTGCCAGCAATAAGCTTACCACAGATACGCAGTATTTT
TRBV7-8,.,TRBJ2-7,once,CASSIALDEQYF,TGTGCCAGCAGCATAGCGTTGGACGAGCAGTACTTC
TRBV5-1,TRBD1,TRBJ2-5,.,CASSLGTGREETQYF,TGCGCCAGCAGCCTGGGGACAGGGAGGGAAGAGACCCAGTACTTC
TRBV27,.,TRBJ2-7,.,CASRPGLVMAYEQYF,TGTGCCAGCAGACCCGGCCTGGTAATGGCCTACGAGCAGTACTTC
TRBV19,TRBD1,TRBJ1-2,.,CASSPRTGGYGYTF,TGTGCCAGTAGTCCCCGGACAGGGGGCTATGGCTACACCTTC
TRBV11-2,.,TRBJ2-1,.,CASSHSDGLNEQFF,TGTGCCAGCAGCCACTCGGATGGTCTCAATGAGCAGTTCTTC
TRBV21-1,.,TRBJ2-2,.,CASPKLGTVTGELFF,TGTGCCAGCCCCAAGCTCGGGACGGTAACCGGGGAGCTGTTTTTT
TRBV11-2,.,TRBJ2-7,.,CASSSRRLSYEQYF,TGTGCCAGCAGCTCCAGACGCCTCTCCTACGAGCAGTACTTC
TRBV4-1,.,TRBJ2-1,.,CASSRVPMSNEQFF,TGCGCCAGCTCTCGGGTGCCAATGTCCAATGAGCAGTTCTTC
TRBV19,.,TRBJ2-5,.,CASSWQGQETQYF,TGTGCCAGTAGTTGGCAGGGGCAAGAGACCCAGTACTTC
TRBV2,TRBD1,TRBJ1-2,.,CASSPGQGYGYTF,TGTGCCAGCAGCCCGGGACAGGGCTATGGCTACACCTTC
TRBV7-7,TRBD1,TRBJ1-1,.,CASSPGTGGRAFF,TGTGCCAGCAGCCCGGGGACAGGGGGCCGAGCTTTCTTT
TRBV5-1,.,TRBJ2-7,.,CASSLAGGSYEQYF,TGCGCCAGCAGCTTGGCCGGCGGCTCCTACGAGCAGTACTTC
TRBV30,.,TRBJ1-1,few,CAHRGHRATEAFF,TGTGCCCATCGCGGTCACAGGGCGACTGAAGCTTTCTTT
TRBV4-2,.,TRBJ1-6,.,CASSQDDGGGSPLHF,TGTGCCAGCAGCCAAGATGATGGGGGCGGTTCACCCCTCCACTTT
TRBV15,.,TRBJ1-4,.,CATSRVTGIANEKLFF,TGTGCCACCAGCAGAGTTACAGGGATAGCTAATGAAAAACTGTTTTTT
TRBV4-2,TRBD2,TRBJ2-3,.,CASSQERDHGTSGLDTQYF,TGTGCCAGCAGCCAAGAGCGGGACCACGGGACTAGCGGGTTAGATACGCAGTATTTT
TRBV29-1,TRBD1,TRBJ2-7,.,CSVAGTGGYEQYF,TGCAGCGTCGCCGGGACAGGGGGCTACGAGCAGTACTTC
TRBV19,.,TRBJ2-6,.,CASSKWPYLSGANVLTF,TGTGCCAGTAGTAAGTGGCCGTATCTCTCTGGGGCCAACGTCCTGACTTTC
TRBV11-3,.,TRBJ2-2,few,CASSRPTGELFF,TGTGCCAGCAGCCGTCCCACCGGGGAGCTGTTTTTT
TRBV19,.,TRBJ1-5,once,CASAQGLLSNQPQHF,TGTGCCTCGGCACAGGGACTGCTTAGCAATCAGCCCCAGCATTTT
TRBV6-5,.,TRBJ2-7,.,CASRLQGVGEQYF,TGTGCCAGCAGATTACAGGGAGTTGGGGAGCAGTACTTC
TRBV19,.,TRBJ1-1,.,CASSILQNTEAFF,TGTGCCAGTAGTATATTACAGAACACTGAAGCTTTCTTT
TRBV13,.,TRBJ1-1,.,CASSPLQGVGTEAFF,TGTGCCAGCTCGCCTCTCCAAGGGGTGGGTACTGAAGCTTTCTTT
TRBV18,TRBD2,TRBJ2-7,few,CASSLNSLSAGGEQYF,TGTGCCAGCTCACTAAACTCATTATCGGCGGGAGGGGAGCAGTACTTC
TRBV13,.,TRBJ1-1,.,CASSFRTFEAFF,TGTGCCAGCAGCTTCCGGACTTTTGAAGCTTTCTTT
TRBV25-1,.,TRBJ1-1,.,CASTLDSEAFF,TGTGCCAGCACCTTAGATTCTGAAGCTTTCTTT
TRBV6-5,.,TRBJ1-1,.,CASYLARGMNTEAFF,TGTGCCAGCTACCTGGCGAGGGGAATGAACACTGAAGCTTTCTTT
TRBV5-4,.,TRBJ2-1,.,CASSLGGPSSYNEQFF,TGTGCCAGCAGCTTGGGAGGGCCAAGCTCCTACAATGAGCAGTTCTTC
TRBV28,.,TRBJ1-2,.,CASSLDRFYGYTF,TGTGCCAGCAGTTTAGACCGCTTCTATGGCTACACCTTC
TRBV5-1,TRBD1,TRBJ1-4,.,CASSLAPGQANEKLFF,TGCGCCAGCAGCTTGGCGCCGGGACAGGCGAATGAAAAACTGTTTTTT
TRBV4-3,TRBD1,TRBJ1-2,.,CASSPGQGGSYGYTF,TGCGCCAGCAGCCCTGGACAGGGCGGGAGCTATGGCTACACCTTC
TRBV5-1,.,TRBJ1-3,.,CASSLAPSSGNTIYF,TGCGCCAGCAGCTTGGCCCCCTCCTCTGGAAACACCATATATTTT
TRBV7-2,.,TRBJ1-6,.,CASSLEGIWQGRPPLHF,TGTGCCAGCAGCTTAGAAGGTATTTGGCAGGGTCGTCCACCCCTCCACTTT
TRBV2,.,TRBJ2-1,.,CASTLEHLSSYNEQFF,TGTGCCAGCACTCTAGAACATCTTAGCTCCTACAATGAGCAGTTCTTC
TRBV6-5,TRBD2,TRBJ2-7,.,CASRPLAAYEQYF,TGTGCCAGCAGACCACTAGCGGCCTACGAGCAGTACTTC